This T cell receptor (beta chain) is from a study of CD8 T cells in Susac syndrome. Included as multiple sclerosis controls were treatment-naive patients who had stable or active relapsing-remitting disease. The CD8+ and CD4+ T cells were negatively isolated, with the TEMRA cells enriched by FACS. V lost 6 bases and J 8 bases, leaving 17 bases between the germline ends. The CDR3 has 14 amino acids. Germline V gene lookup returns CDR1 MNHEY and CDR2 SMNVEV (reference sequence). Random-hexamer reverse transcription was applied to roughly 0.5 to 1 ug RNA. It was immunoSEQ multiplex PCR that amplified TCR beta CDR3 across 54 Vbeta and 13 Jbeta. TCRdb re-called the immunoSEQ multiplex PCR reads with MiXCR, one entry per CDR3 protein. The table lists about 440,000 distinct CDR3 sequences, roughly 85% of them singletons.

This receptor was obtained from a human donor with multiple sclerosis. The V call is TRBV27, the J call TRBJ2-1, with D possibly TRBD2 on 6 matching bases. Sequenced input: CD8+ T cells from PBMCs. The CDR3 DNA reads as TGTGCCAGCAGCAGAAACCGGGAGCTCCATGAGCAGTTCTTC. This encodes CASSRNRELHEQFF.